This T cell receptor (beta chain) was retrieved from a study of shared clonotypes between healthy human individuals. Overall study context: Three plates each covered CD4 naive and memory; CD8 naive two, CD8 memory one.

CD4+ cells underwent separation, giving CD45RA+ naive and CD45RA-negative memory subsets. Concerning this clone: What it binds is unknown.

The study's findings and limits: Specimens sampled were limited to blood, with tissue repertoires likely differing. Estimated richness values were generally larger in naive subsets than in memory subsets.

V lost 5 bases and J lost 3, with 10 bases in between. This CDR3 contains 13 residues. Germline CDR1 SGHTS, CDR2 YDEGEE. The assay was immunoSEQ multiplex PCR, and TCRdb's table has in-frame clones only and misses some. The sample contains roughly 1.5 million clones, 95% to 99% of which appear only once. The chain links TRBV5-8 to TRBJ2-3; the D gene is possibly TRBD1 (6 bases). The receptor was isolated from a man aged 25-40 years in good health. The sample comprised naive CD4+ T cells sorted from blood. The subset was: CD45RA+ positively selected. Here the CDR3 reads CASRKTGTDTQYF. DNA of the CDR3: TGTGCCAGCAGAAAAACAGGGACAGATACGCAGTATTTT.